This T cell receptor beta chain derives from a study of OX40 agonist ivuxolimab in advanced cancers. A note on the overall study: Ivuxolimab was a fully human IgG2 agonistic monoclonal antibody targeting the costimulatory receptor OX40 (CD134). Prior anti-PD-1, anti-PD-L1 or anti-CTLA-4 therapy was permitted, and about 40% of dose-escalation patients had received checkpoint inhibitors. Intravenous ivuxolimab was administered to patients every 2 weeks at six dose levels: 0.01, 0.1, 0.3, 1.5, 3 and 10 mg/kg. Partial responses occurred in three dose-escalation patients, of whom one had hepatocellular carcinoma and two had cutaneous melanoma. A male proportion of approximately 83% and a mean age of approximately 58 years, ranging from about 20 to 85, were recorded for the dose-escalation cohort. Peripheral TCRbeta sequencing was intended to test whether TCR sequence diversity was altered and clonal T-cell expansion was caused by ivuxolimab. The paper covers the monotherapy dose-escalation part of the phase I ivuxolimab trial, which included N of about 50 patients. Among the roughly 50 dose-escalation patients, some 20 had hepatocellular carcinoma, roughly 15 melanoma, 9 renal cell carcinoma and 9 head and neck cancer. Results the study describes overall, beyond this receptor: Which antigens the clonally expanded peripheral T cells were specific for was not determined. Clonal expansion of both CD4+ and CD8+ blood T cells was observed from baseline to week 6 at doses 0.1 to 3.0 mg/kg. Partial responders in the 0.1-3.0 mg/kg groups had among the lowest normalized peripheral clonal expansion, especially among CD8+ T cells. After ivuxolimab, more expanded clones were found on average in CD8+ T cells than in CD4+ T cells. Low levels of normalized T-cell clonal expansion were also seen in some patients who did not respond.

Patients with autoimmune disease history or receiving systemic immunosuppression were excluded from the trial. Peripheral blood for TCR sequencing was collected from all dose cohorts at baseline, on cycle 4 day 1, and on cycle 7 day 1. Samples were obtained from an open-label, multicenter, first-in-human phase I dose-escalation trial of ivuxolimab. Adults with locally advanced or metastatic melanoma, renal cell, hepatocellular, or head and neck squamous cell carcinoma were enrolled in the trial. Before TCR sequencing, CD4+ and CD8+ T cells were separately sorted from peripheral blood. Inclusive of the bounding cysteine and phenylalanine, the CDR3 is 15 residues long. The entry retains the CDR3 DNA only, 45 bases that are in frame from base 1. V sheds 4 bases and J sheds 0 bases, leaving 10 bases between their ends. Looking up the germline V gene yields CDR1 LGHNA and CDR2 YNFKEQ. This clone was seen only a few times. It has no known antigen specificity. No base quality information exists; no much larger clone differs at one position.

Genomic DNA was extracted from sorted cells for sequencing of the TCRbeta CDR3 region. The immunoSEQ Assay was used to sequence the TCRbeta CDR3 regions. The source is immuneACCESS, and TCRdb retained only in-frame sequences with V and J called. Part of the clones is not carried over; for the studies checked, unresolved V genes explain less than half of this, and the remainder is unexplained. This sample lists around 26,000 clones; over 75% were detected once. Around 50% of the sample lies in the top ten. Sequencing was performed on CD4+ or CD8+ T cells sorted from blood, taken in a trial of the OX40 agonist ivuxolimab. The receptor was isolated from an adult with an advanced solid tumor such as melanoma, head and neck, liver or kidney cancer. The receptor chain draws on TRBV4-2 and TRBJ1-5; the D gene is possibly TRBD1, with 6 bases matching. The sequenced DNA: TGTGCCAGCAGCCGAACAGGGAATAGCAATCAGCCCCAGCATTTT. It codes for CASSRTGNSNQPQHF.